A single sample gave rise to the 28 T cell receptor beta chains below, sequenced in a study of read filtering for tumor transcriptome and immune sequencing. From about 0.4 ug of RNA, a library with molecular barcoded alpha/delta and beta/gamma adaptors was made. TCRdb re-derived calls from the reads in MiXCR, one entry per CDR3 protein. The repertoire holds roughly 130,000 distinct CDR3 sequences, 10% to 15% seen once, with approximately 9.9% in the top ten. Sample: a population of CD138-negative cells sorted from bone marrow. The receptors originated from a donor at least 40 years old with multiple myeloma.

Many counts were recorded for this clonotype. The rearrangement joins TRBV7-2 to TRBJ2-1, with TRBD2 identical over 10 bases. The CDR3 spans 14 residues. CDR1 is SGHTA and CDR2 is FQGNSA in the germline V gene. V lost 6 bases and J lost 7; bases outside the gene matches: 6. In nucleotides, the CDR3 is TGTGCCAGCAGATCTAGCGGGAGCCGTAATGAGCAGTTCTTC. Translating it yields CASRSSGSRNEQFF.

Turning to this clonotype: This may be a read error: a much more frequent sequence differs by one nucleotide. CDR3 sequence (DNA): TGTGCCAGCGGCTCTACAGGGATCGGTGAGCAGTTCTTC. It is translated as CASGSTGIGEQFF. V gene TRBV7-2 combines with J gene TRBJ2-1; D possibly corresponds to TRBD1 (6 bases). Trimming left V 8 bases short and J 9 bases short, with 17 bases between. Germline V CDR1 and CDR2: SGHTA, FQGNSA. The CDR3 extends over 13 amino acids.

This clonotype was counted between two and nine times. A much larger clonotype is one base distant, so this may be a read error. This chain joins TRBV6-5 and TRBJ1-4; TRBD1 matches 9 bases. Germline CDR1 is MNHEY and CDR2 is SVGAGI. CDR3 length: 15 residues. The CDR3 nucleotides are TGTGCCAGCAGCCTAGGAGACAGGGGGAATGAAAAACTGTGTTTT. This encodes CASSLGDRGNEKLCF.

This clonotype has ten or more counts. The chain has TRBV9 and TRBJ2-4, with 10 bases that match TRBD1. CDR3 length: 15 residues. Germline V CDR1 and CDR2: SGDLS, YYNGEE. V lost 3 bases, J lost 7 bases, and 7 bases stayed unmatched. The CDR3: CASSARTGGANIQYF. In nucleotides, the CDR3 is TGTGCCAGCAGCGCTAGGACAGGGGGAGCGAACATTCAGTACTTC.

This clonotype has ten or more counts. For the CDR3, the DNA is TGTGCCAGCAGCTTAGGTACCGGACAGGGCTACGAGCAGTACTTC. It encodes CASSLGTGQGYEQYF. The chain joins TRBV7-2 to TRBJ2-7; 8 nucleotides line up with TRBD1. Germline-derived CDR1 and CDR2 are SGHTA and FQGNSA. V lost 1 base, J lost 3 bases, and 5 bases stayed unmatched. The CDR3 loop spans 15 amino acids.

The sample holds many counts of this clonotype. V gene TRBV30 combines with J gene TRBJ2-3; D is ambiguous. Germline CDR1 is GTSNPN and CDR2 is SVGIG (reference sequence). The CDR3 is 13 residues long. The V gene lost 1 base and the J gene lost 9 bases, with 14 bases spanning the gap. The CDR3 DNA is TGTGCCTGGAGTGAGTCGGTCCCCGGCACGCAGTATTTT. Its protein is CAWSESVPGTQYF.

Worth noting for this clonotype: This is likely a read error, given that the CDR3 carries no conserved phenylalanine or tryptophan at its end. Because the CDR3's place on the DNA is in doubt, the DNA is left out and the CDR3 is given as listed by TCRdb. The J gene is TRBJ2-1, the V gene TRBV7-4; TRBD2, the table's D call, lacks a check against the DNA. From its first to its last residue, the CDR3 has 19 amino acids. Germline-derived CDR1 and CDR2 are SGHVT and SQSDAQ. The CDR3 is CASSSRGLAGGLSYNEQLS.

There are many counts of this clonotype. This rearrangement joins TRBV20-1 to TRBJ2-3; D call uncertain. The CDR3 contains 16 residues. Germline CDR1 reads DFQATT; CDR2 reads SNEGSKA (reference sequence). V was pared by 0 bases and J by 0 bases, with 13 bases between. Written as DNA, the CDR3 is TGCAGTGCTAGAGATCTCGTCAGTACTAGCACAGATACGCAGTATTTT. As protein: CSARDLVSTSTDTQYF.

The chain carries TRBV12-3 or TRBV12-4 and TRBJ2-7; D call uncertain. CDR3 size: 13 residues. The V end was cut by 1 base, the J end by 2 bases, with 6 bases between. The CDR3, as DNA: TGTGCCAGCAGTTTAGGAGGAACCTACGAGCAGTACTTC. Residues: CASSLGGTYEQYF.

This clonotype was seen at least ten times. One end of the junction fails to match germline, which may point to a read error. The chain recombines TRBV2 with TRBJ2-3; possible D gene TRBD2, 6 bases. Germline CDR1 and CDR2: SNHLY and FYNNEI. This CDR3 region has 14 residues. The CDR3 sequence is CASSEGTSIDTQYF. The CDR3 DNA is TGTGCCAGCAGTGAGGGAACTAGCATAGATACGCAGTATTTT. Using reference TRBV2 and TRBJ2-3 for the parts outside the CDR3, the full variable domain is EPEVTQTPSHQVTQMGQEVILRCVPISNHLYFYWYRQILGQKVEFLVSFYNNEISEKSEIFDDQFSVERPDGSNFTLKIRSTKLEDSAMYFCASSEGTSIDTQYFGPGTRLTVL.

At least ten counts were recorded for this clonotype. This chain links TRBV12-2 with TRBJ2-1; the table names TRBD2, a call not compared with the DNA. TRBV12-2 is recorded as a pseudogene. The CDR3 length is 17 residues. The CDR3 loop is CASRLEPGLADYNEQFF. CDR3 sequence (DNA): TGTGCAAGTCGCTTAGAACCGGGACTAGCGGATTACAATGAGCAGTTCTTC.

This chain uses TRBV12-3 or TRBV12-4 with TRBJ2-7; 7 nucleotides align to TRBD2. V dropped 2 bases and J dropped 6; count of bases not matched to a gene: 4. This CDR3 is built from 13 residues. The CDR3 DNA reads TGTGCCAGCAGTTTAAGACTAGCTGGCGAGCAGTACTTC. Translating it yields CASSLRLAGEQYF.

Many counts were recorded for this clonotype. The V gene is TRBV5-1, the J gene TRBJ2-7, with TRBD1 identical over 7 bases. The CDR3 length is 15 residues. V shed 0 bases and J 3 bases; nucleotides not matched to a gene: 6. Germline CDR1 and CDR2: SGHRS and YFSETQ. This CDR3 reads CASSLEGASYYEQYF. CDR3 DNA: TGCGCCAGCAGCTTGGAGGGGGCCTCTTACTACGAGCAGTACTTC.

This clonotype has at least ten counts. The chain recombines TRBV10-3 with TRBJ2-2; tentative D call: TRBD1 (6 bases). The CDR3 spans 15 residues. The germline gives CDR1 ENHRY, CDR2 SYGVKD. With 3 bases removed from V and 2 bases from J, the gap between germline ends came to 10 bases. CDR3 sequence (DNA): TGTGCCATCAGTGACGGGACACGAAACACCGGGGAGCTGTTTTTT. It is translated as CAISDGTRNTGELFF.

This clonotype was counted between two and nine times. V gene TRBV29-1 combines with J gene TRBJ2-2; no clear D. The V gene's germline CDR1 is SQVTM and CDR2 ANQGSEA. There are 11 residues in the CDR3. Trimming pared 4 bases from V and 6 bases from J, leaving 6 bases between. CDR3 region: CSVGNAGELFF. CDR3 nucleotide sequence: TGCAGCGTTGGTAACGCCGGGGAGCTGTTTTTT.

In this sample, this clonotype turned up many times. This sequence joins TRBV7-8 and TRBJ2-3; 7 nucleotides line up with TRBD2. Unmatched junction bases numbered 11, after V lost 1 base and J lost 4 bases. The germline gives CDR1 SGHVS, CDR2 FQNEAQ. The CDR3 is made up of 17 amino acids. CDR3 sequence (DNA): TGTGCCAGCAGCTTAGTATTAGGTGGACTAGACGCAGATACGCAGTATTTT. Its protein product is CASSLVLGGLDADTQYF.

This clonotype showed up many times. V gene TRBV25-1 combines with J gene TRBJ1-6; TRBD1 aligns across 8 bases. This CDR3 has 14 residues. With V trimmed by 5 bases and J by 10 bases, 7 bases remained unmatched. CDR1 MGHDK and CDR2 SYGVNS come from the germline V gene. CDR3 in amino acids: CASSLQGAESPLHF. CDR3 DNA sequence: TGTGCCAGCAGTCTGCAGGGGGCGGAATCACCCCTCCACTTT.

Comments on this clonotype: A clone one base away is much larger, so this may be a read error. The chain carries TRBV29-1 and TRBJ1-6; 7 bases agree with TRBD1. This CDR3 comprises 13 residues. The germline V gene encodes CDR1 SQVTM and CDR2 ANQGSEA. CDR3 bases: TGCAGCGTCATTGACAGGGCTGGTTCACCCCTCCCCTTT. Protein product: CSVIDRAGSPLPF. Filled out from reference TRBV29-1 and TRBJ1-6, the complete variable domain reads SAVISQKPSRDICQRGTSLTIQCQVDSQVTMMFWYRQQPGQSLTLIATANQGSEATYESGFVIDKFPISRPNLTFSTLTVSNMSPEDSSIYLCSVIDRAGSPLPFGNGTRLTVT.

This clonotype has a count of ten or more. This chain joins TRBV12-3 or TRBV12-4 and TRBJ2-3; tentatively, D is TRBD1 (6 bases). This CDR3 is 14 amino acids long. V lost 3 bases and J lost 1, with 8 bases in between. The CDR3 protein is CASSFPGGTDTQYF. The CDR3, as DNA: TGTGCCAGCAGTTTCCCAGGGGGCACAGATACGCAGTATTTT.

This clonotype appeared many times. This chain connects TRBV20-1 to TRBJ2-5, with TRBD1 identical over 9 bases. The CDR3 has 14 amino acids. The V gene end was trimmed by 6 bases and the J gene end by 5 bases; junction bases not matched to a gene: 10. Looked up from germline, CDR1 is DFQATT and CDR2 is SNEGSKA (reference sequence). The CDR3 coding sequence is TGCAGTGCCAGATCCCGGGACAGGGTGGAGACCCAGTACTTC. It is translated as CSARSRDRVETQYF.

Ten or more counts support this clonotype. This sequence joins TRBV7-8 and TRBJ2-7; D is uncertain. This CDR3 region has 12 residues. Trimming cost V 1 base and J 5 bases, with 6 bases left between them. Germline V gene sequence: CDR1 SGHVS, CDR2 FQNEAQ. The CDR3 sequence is CASSLGRDEQYF. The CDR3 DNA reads TGTGCCAGCAGCTTAGGTCGCGACGAGCAGTACTTC.

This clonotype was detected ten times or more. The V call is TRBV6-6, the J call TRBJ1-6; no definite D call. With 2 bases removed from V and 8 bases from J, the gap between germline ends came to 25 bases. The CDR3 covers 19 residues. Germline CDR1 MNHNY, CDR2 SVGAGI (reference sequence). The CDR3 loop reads CASSYPPPEQITSDSPLHF. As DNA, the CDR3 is TGTGCCAGCAGTTACCCACCGCCGGAACAAATTACATCGGATTCACCCCTCCACTTT.

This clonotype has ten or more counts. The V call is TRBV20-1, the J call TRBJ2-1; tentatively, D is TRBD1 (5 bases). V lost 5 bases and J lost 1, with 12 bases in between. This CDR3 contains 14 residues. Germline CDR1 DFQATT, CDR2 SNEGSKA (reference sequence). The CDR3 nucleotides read TGCAGTGCTGTAGGGGATAGTTCCTACAATGAGCAGTTCTTC. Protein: CSAVGDSSYNEQFF.

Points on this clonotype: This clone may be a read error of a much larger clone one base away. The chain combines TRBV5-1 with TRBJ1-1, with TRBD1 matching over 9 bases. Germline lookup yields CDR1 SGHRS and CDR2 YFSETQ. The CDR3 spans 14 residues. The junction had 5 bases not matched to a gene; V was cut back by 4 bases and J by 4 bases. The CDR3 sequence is CASSVETGGTEAFF. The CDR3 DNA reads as TGCGCCAGCAGCGTAGAGACAGGGGGCACTGAAGCTTTCTTT. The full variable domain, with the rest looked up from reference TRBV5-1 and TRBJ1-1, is KAGVTQTPRYLIKTRGQQVTLSCSPISGHRSVSWYQQTPGQGLQFLFEYFSETQRNKGNFPGRFSGRQFSNSRSEMNVSTLELGDSALYLCASSVETGGTEAFFGQGTRLTVV.

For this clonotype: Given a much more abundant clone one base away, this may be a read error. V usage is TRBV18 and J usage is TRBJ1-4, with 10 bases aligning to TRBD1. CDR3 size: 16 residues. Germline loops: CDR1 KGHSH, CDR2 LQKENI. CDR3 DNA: TGTGCCAGCCCACCCGGGACAGGGGCCGGGGAAGAAAAACTGTTTTTT. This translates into CASPPGTGAGEEKLFF.

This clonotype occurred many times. The CDR3 nucleotides read TGTGCCAGCAGCTCTGGGACTAGCGGGAGCCTGGGCAATGAGCAGTTCTTC. Translated: CASSSGTSGSLGNEQFF. V and J are TRBV6-6 and TRBJ2-1, with 14 bases that match TRBD2. V lost 6 bases, J lost 6 bases, and 10 bases stayed unmatched. In germline, CDR1 is MNHNY, CDR2 SVGAGI (reference sequence). The CDR3 loop spans 17 amino acids.

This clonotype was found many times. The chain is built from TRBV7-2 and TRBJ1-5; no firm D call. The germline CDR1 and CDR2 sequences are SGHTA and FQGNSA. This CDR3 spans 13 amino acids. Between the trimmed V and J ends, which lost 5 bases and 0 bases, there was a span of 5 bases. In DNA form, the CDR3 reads TGTGCCAGCAGCGAGAATAGCAATCAGCCCCAGCATTTT. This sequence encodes CASSENSNQPQHF.

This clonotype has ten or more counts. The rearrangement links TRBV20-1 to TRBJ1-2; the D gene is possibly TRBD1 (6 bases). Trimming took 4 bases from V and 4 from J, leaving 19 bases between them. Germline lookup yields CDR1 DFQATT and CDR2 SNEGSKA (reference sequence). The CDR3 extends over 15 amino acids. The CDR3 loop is CSATPTGQPIYGYTF. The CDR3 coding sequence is TGCAGTGCTACGCCAACAGGGCAACCCATCTATGGCTACACCTTC.